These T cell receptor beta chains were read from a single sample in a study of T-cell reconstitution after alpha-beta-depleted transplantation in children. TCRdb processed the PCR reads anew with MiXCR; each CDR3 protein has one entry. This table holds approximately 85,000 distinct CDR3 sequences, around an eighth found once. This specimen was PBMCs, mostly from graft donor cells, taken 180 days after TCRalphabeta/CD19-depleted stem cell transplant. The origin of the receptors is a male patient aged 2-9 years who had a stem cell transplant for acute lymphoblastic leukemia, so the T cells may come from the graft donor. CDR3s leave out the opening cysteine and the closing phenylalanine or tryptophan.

cdr3_aa: ASSSGNGPSYEQY
v_call: TRBV7-9
j_call: TRBJ2-7

cdr3_aa: ASSLLGGDQPQH
v_call: TRBV5-1
j_call: TRBJ1-5

cdr3_aa: ASSQYMEYYGYT
v_call: TRBV4-2
j_call: TRBJ1-2

cdr3_aa: ASMGGQDTEAF
v_call: TRBV28
j_call: TRBJ1-1

cdr3_aa: ASSLQGRVTGELF
v_call: TRBV28
j_call: TRBJ2-2

cdr3_aa: ATSDARVSYEQY
v_call: TRBV24-1
j_call: TRBJ2-7

cdr3_aa: ASSLSGYGANVLT
v_call: TRBV7-2
j_call: TRBJ2-6

cdr3_aa: ASSGAGTGGLGMNIQY
v_call: TRBV11-1
j_call: TRBJ2-4

cdr3_aa: ASSGGSPYEQY
v_call: TRBV28
j_call: TRBJ2-7

cdr3_aa: ASSPGQGSAYEQY
v_call: TRBV18
j_call: TRBJ2-7

cdr3_aa: ASSLDQGTDTQY
v_call: TRBV12-3/TRBV12-4
j_call: TRBJ2-3

cdr3_aa: ASSPLGRGPRQY
v_call: TRBV5-1
j_call: TRBJ2-7

cdr3_aa: ASSLGDSPPTDTQY
v_call: TRBV7-7
j_call: TRBJ2-3

cdr3_aa: ASILWGLDTQY
v_call: TRBV11-1
j_call: TRBJ2-3

cdr3_aa: ASGVTALLDEQY
v_call: TRBV28
j_call: TRBJ2-7

cdr3_aa: ASSLSRQSNQPQH
v_call: TRBV7-7
j_call: TRBJ1-5

cdr3_aa: ASSLMGQGSEQY
v_call: TRBV5-1
j_call: TRBJ2-7

cdr3_aa: SARVRQDNYGYT
v_call: TRBV20-1
j_call: TRBJ1-2

cdr3_aa: ATSRARTALATQY
v_call: TRBV15
j_call: TRBJ2-5

cdr3_aa: SVLSGTGYTGELF
v_call: TRBV29-1
j_call: TRBJ2-2

cdr3_aa: ASRRQRQETQY
v_call: TRBV28
j_call: TRBJ2-5

cdr3_aa: ASSLARFREGVTEAF
v_call: TRBV12-3/TRBV12-4
j_call: TRBJ1-1

cdr3_aa: ASSQVQGGTLH
v_call: TRBV4-3
j_call: TRBJ1-6

cdr3_aa: AWSADSFYGYT
v_call: TRBV30
j_call: TRBJ1-2

cdr3_aa: ASSGDSFYEQY
v_call: TRBV5-1
j_call: TRBJ2-7

cdr3_aa: SAPGRGRLGVG
v_call: TRBV20-1
j_call: TRBJ1-1

cdr3_aa: SVAHEGDKAF
v_call: TRBV29-1
j_call: TRBJ1-1

cdr3_aa: AISESRTASSSYNSPLH
v_call: TRBV10-3
j_call: TRBJ1-6

cdr3_aa: ASSLAPLRHWGELF
v_call: TRBV12-3/TRBV12-4
j_call: TRBJ2-2

cdr3_aa: ASSLRLAGSPIEQY
v_call: TRBV7-2
j_call: TRBJ2-7

cdr3_aa: SASRAGGWETQY
v_call: TRBV20-1
j_call: TRBJ2-5

cdr3_aa: ASSYSAGELF
v_call: TRBV6-2/TRBV6-3
j_call: TRBJ2-2

cdr3_aa: ASSQSWLNTEAF
v_call: TRBV16
j_call: TRBJ1-1

cdr3_aa: ASGPGLFVSYNEQF
v_call: TRBV12-5
j_call: TRBJ2-1